This is a list of T cell receptor beta chains from one sample in a study of technical replicates of blood from a few donors. The table came from immunoSEQ multiplex PCR; TCRdb's copy has only in-frame clones and leaves some out. This table has 75,000 to 85,000 clones, 90% to 97% appearing once. Sequenced material: T cells isolated from PBMCs. All receptors derive from a human donor in good health. CDR3s include the opening cysteine and the closing phenylalanine or tryptophan. Each record gives: J gene, clone size, D gene, V gene, CDR3 DNA, CDR3 protein. The D gene is left open where the match is weak. Clone size is not always given. Where it is, it says once, few, many or a class for expanded clones.

j_gene: TRBJ1-5; abundance: NA; d_gene: NA; v_gene: TRBV7-2; CDR3nt: TGTGCCAGCAGCTTCGGAGAGGGTCAGCCCCAGCATTTT; CDR3aa: CASSFGEGQPQHF
j_gene: TRBJ1-4; abundance: NA; d_gene: NA; v_gene: TRBV5-1; CDR3nt: TGCGCCAGCAGCACCCGGATAGGGGCCGGCGAAAAACTGTTTTTT; CDR3aa: CASSTRIGAGEKLFF
j_gene: TRBJ2-2; abundance: NA; d_gene: NA; v_gene: TRBV14; CDR3nt: TGTGCCAGCAGCCAAGACACAGTCTACACCGGGGAGCTGTTTTTT; CDR3aa: CASSQDTVYTGELFF
j_gene: TRBJ1-1; abundance: NA; d_gene: TRBD1; v_gene: TRBV5-4; CDR3nt: TGTGCCAGCAGCTCTAAAAGGACAGGGCGATTAAACACTGAAGCTTTCTTT; CDR3aa: CASSSKRTGRLNTEAFF
j_gene: TRBJ1-1; abundance: NA; d_gene: TRBD1; v_gene: TRBV7-9; CDR3nt: TGTGCCAGCAGTAGTAACAGGGGAAGAACTGAAGCTTTCTTT; CDR3aa: CASSSNRGRTEAFF
j_gene: TRBJ2-5; abundance: NA; d_gene: NA; v_gene: TRBV7-8; CDR3nt: TGTGCCAGCGACCAGGGAAGAACCGAGGAGACCCAGTACTTC; CDR3aa: CASDQGRTEETQYF
j_gene: TRBJ2-3; abundance: once; d_gene: NA; v_gene: TRBV13; CDR3nt: TGTGCCAGCAGCTTAGAAAGGGGATCGGTTACTAGCACAGATACGCAGTATTTT; CDR3aa: CASSLERGSVTSTDTQYF
j_gene: TRBJ1-5; abundance: NA; d_gene: NA; v_gene: TRBV30; CDR3nt: TGTGCCCACCCGGGGAGGGAGGGCAATCAGCCCCAGCATTTT; CDR3aa: CAHPGREGNQPQHF
j_gene: TRBJ1-4; abundance: NA; d_gene: TRBD1; v_gene: TRBV11-3; CDR3nt: TGTGCCAGCAGCCCTGGGACAGGGGCTACAAAAAAACTGTTTTTT; CDR3aa: CASSPGTGATKKLFF
j_gene: TRBJ2-2; abundance: NA; d_gene: NA; v_gene: TRBV30; CDR3nt: TGTGCCTGGAGTGTAGGGACACCCACCGGGGAGCTGTTTTTT; CDR3aa: CAWSVGTPTGELFF
j_gene: TRBJ1-2; abundance: NA; d_gene: NA; v_gene: TRBV10-3; CDR3nt: TGTGCCATCAGTGACGGAGATAACTATGGCTACACCTTC; CDR3aa: CAISDGDNYGYTF
j_gene: TRBJ2-3; abundance: NA; d_gene: NA; v_gene: TRBV5-4; CDR3nt: TGTGCCAGCAGGTTGGAGGGGTTTTGGGCAGATACGCAGTATTTT; CDR3aa: CASRLEGFWADTQYF
j_gene: TRBJ2-7; abundance: once; d_gene: TRBD2; v_gene: TRBV11-3; CDR3nt: TGTGCCAGCAGCTTAGATCCGGGACTAGCGGGATTTTACGAGCAGTACTTC; CDR3aa: CASSLDPGLAGFYEQYF
j_gene: TRBJ1-4; abundance: few; d_gene: NA; v_gene: TRBV28; CDR3nt: TGTGCCAGCAGTCTTACAGGAACTAATGAAAAACTGTTTTTT; CDR3aa: CASSLTGTNEKLFF
j_gene: TRBJ2-2; abundance: NA; d_gene: TRBD2; v_gene: TRBV2; CDR3nt: TGTGCCAGCAGTGGGAGCGGGAGGGTCACCGGGGAGCTGTTTTTT; CDR3aa: CASSGSGRVTGELFF
j_gene: TRBJ1-1; abundance: NA; d_gene: NA; v_gene: TRBV2; CDR3nt: TGTGCCAGCGGGCAGGGTATGACTGAAGCTTTCTTT; CDR3aa: CASGQGMTEAFF
j_gene: TRBJ2-1; abundance: NA; d_gene: TRBD2; v_gene: TRBV4-1; CDR3nt: TGCGCCAGCAGCCGAAGATTCCCAATCGCAGCGGGAGGTGAGAATGAGCAGTTCTTC; CDR3aa: CASSRRFPIAAGGENEQFF
j_gene: TRBJ1-1; abundance: NA; d_gene: NA; v_gene: TRBV2; CDR3nt: TGTGCCAGCAGTGAGGAGATGAACACTGAAGCTTTCTTT; CDR3aa: CASSEEMNTEAFF
j_gene: TRBJ1-1; abundance: few; d_gene: TRBD1; v_gene: TRBV19; CDR3nt: TGTGCCAGTAGTACCTCGGGACAGGAGAACACTGAAGCTTTCTTT; CDR3aa: CASSTSGQENTEAFF
j_gene: TRBJ2-3; abundance: NA; d_gene: TRBD2; v_gene: TRBV30; CDR3nt: TGTGCCTGCCCCGTAGCGGGAAGTGGTACAGATACGCAGTATTTT; CDR3aa: CACPVAGSGTDTQYF
j_gene: TRBJ1-2; abundance: NA; d_gene: NA; v_gene: TRBV6-6; CDR3nt: TGTGCCAGCAGTCAGGGTTCTGGCTACACCTTC; CDR3aa: CASSQGSGYTF
j_gene: TRBJ2-1; abundance: NA; d_gene: TRBD1; v_gene: TRBV14; CDR3nt: TGTGCCAGCAGACTTTCGGGGACAGGGGACTACAATGAGCAGTTCTTC; CDR3aa: CASRLSGTGDYNEQFF
j_gene: TRBJ2-1; abundance: NA; d_gene: NA; v_gene: TRBV7-7; CDR3nt: TGTGCCAGCAGCTTTTCGAGAGTCTCCTACAATGAGCAGTTCTTC; CDR3aa: CASSFSRVSYNEQFF
j_gene: TRBJ2-2; abundance: NA; d_gene: NA; v_gene: TRBV19; CDR3nt: TGTGCCAGTAGTATACGAACAGTTTCGAACACCGGGGAGCTGTTTTTT; CDR3aa: CASSIRTVSNTGELFF
j_gene: TRBJ2-1; abundance: once; d_gene: TRBD2; v_gene: TRBV9; CDR3nt: TGTGCCAGCAGCGAAACTAGCGGGAGCTACAATGAGCAGTTCTTC; CDR3aa: CASSETSGSYNEQFF
j_gene: TRBJ1-5; abundance: NA; d_gene: NA; v_gene: TRBV27; CDR3nt: TGTGCCAGCAGTTTCAGCAGGGAACAGCCCCAGCATTTT; CDR3aa: CASSFSREQPQHF
j_gene: TRBJ2-3; abundance: NA; d_gene: TRBD1; v_gene: TRBV6-5; CDR3nt: TGTGCCAGCAGCTCATCGGACAGGTTGGCAGATACGCAGTATTTT; CDR3aa: CASSSSDRLADTQYF
j_gene: TRBJ2-7; abundance: NA; d_gene: NA; v_gene: TRBV10-1; CDR3nt: TGCGCCAGCGACCCAGCTCAGGACTCTTACGAGCAGTACTTC; CDR3aa: CASDPAQDSYEQYF
j_gene: TRBJ2-2; abundance: NA; d_gene: NA; v_gene: TRBV7-3; CDR3nt: TGTGCCAGCAGCTTAGGGGGCAGTACCGGGGAGCTGTTTTTT; CDR3aa: CASSLGGSTGELFF
j_gene: TRBJ2-7; abundance: NA; d_gene: TRBD1; v_gene: TRBV19; CDR3nt: TGTGCCACCCGAGGACAGGGGAGGGCCTACGAGCAGTACTTC; CDR3aa: CATRGQGRAYEQYF
j_gene: TRBJ2-1; abundance: NA; d_gene: TRBD1; v_gene: TRBV11-2; CDR3nt: TGTGCCAGCAGCTTAGGGACAGGGGTCCACAATGAGCAGTTCTTC; CDR3aa: CASSLGTGVHNEQFF